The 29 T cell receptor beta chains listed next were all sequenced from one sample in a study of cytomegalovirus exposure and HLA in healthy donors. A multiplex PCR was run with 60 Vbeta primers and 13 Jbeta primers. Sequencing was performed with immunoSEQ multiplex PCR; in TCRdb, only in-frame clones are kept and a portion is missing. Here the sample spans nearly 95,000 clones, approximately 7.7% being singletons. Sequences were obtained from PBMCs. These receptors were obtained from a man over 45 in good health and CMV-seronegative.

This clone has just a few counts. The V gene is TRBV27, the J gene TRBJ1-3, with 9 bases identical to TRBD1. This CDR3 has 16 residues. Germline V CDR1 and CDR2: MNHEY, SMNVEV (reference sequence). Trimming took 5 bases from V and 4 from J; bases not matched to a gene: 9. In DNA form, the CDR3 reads TGTGCCAGCAGTCCAAAACAGGGGGCATGGGGAAACACCATATATTTT. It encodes CASSPKQGAWGNTIYF.

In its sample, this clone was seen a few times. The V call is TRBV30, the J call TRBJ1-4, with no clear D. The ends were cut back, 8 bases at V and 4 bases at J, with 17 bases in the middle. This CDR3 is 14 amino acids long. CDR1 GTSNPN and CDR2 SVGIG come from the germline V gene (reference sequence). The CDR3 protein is CAGQTGSLNEKLFF. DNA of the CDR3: TGTGCCGGCCAGACCGGGAGCCTTAATGAAAAACTGTTTTTT.

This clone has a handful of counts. CDR3 loop: CASSLRQVAVSTGELFF. CDR3 bases: TGTGCCAGCAGCCTACGACAGGTTGCCGTTAGCACCGGGGAGCTGTTTTTT. V is TRBV7-8 and J is TRBJ2-2; D possibly corresponds to TRBD1 (6 bases). The length of the CDR3 is 17 residues. Germline lookup yields CDR1 SGHVS and CDR2 FQNEAQ. V was pared by 5 bases and J by 4 bases, with 20 bases between.

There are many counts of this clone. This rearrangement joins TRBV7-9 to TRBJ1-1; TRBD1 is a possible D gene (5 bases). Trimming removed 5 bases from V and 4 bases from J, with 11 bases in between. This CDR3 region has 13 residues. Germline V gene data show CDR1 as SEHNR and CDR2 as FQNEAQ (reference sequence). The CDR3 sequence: CASSNLQGTEAFF. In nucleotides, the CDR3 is TGTGCCAGCAGCAACCTTCAGGGCACTGAAGCTTTCTTT.

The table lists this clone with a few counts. This CDR3 reads CASSGTVNSPLHF. The CDR3 DNA is TGCGCCAGCAGCGGGACAGTTAATTCACCCCTCCACTTT. The genes are TRBV4-3 and TRBJ1-6; 7 bases line up with TRBD1. Germline V gene data show CDR1 as LGHNA and CDR2 as YSLEER. V shed 5 bases and J 6 bases; nucleotides not matched to a gene: 1. The CDR3 totals 13 residues.

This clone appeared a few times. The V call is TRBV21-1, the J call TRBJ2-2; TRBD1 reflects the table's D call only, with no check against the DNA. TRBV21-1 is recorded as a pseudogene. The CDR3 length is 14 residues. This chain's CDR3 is CASSWQGNAGELFF. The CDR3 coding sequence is TGTGCCAGCAGCTGGCAGGGGAATGCCGGGGAGCTGTTTTTT.

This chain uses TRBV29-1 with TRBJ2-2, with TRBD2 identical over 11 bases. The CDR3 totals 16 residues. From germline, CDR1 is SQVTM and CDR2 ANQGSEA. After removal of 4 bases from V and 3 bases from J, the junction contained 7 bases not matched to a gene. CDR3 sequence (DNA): TGCAGCGTTGTTGGGACTAGCGGAGCGGACACCGGGGAGCTGTTTTTT. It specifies CSVVGTSGADTGELFF.

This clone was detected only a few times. The CDR3: CASSQRQGASYEQYF. The CDR3, as DNA: TGTGCCAGCAGCCAGAGGCAGGGGGCGTCGTACGAGCAGTACTTC. The chain couples TRBV7-2 to TRBJ2-7; 8 bases fit TRBD1. The CDR3 totals 15 residues. Trimming cost V 5 bases and J 4 bases; bases outside gene matches: 10. Germline V lookup: CDR1 SGHTA, CDR2 FQGNSA.

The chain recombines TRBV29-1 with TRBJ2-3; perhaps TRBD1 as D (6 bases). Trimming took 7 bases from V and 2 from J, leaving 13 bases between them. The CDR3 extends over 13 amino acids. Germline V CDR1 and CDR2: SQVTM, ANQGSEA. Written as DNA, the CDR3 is TGCAGCGGTCGGGACACAATCACAGATACGCAGTATTTT. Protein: CSGRDTITDTQYF.

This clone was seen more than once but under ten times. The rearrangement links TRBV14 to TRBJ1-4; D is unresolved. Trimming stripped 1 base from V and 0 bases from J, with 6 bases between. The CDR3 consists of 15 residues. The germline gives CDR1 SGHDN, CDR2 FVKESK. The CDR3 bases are TGTGCCAGCAGCCAAGTCCAGGCAACTAATGAAAAACTGTTTTTT. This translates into CASSQVQATNEKLFF.

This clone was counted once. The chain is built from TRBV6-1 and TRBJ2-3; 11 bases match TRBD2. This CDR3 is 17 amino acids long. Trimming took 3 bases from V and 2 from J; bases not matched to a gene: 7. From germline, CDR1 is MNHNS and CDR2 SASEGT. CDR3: CASSDQLAGGPTDTQYF. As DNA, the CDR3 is TGTGCCAGCAGTGATCAATTAGCGGGGGGGCCCACAGATACGCAGTATTTT.

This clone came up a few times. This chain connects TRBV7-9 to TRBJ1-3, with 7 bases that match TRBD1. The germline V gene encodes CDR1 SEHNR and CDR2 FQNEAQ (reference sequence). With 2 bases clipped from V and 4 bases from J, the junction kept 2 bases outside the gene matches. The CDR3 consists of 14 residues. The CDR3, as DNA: TGTGCCAGCAGCTTACGACAGGGAGGAAACACCATATATTTT. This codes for CASSLRQGGNTIYF.

In DNA, the CDR3 is TGTGCCAGCAGCTTGGACAGAGGGGAGACCCAGTACTTC. Amino acids: CASSLDRGETQYF. The chain carries TRBV5-6 and TRBJ2-5; D might be TRBD2 (5 bases). The CDR3 is 13 amino acids. Germline CDR1 reads SGHDT; CDR2 reads YYEEEE. Trimming pared 0 bases from V and 5 bases from J, leaving 8 bases between.

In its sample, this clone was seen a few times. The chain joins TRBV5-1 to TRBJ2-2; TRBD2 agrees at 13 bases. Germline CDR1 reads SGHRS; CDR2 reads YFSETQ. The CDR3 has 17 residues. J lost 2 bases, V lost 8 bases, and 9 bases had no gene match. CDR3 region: CASTSGGAFSNTGELFF. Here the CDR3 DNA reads TGCGCCAGTACTAGCGGGGGGGCTTTTTCCAACACCGGGGAGCTGTTTTTT.

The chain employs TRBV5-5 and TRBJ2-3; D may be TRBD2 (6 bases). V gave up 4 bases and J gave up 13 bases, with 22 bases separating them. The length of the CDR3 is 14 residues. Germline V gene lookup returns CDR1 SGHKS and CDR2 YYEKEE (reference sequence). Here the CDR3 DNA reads TGTGCCAGCAGCCCACGGCGGGGAGACCCATGGGAGTATTTT. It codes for CASSPRRGDPWEYF.

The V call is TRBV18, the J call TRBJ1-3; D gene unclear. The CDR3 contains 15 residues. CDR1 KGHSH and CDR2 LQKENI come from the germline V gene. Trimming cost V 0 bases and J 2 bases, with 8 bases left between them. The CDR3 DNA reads TGTGCCAGCTCACCACCGGGCAGGCCTGGAAACACCATATATTTT. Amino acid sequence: CASSPPGRPGNTIYF.

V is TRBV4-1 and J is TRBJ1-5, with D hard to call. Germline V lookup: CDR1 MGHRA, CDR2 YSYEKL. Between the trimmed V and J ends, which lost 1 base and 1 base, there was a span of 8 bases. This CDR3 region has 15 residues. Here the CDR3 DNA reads TGCGCCAGCAGCCAAGTTCAACAGAGCAATCAGCCCCAGCATTTT. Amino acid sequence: CASSQVQQSNQPQHF.

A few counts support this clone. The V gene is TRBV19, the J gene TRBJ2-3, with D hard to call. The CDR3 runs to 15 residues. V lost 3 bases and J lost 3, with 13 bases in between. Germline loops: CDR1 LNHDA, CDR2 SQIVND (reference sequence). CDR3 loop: CASSIRVLETDTQYF. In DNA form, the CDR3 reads TGTGCCAGTAGTATTCGTGTGCTGGAGACAGATACGCAGTATTTT.

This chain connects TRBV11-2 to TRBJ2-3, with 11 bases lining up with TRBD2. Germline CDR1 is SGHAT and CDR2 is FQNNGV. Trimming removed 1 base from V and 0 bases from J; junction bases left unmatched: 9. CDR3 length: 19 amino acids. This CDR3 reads CASSLAPGLAESSTDTQYF. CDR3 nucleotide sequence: TGTGCCAGCAGCTTAGCGCCGGGACTAGCGGAGAGTAGCACAGATACGCAGTATTTT.

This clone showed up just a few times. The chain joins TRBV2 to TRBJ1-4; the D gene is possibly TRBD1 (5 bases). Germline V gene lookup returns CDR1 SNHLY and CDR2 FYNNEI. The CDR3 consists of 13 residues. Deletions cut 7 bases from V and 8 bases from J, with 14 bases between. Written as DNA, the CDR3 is TGTGCCAGCAACGGGGGGGTAAGGGAAAAACTGTTTTTT. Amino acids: CASNGGVREKLFF.

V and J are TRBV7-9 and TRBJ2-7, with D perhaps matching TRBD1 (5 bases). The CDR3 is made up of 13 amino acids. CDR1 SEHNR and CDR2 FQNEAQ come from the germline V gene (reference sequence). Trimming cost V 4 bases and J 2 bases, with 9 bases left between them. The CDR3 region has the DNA TGTGCCAGCAGCTCAGGGAAAGCCTACGAGCAGTACTTC. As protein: CASSSGKAYEQYF. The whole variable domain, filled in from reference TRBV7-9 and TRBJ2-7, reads DTGVSQNPRHKITKRGQNVTFRCDPISEHNRLYWYRQTLGQGPEFLTYFQNEAQLEKSRLLSDRFSAERPKGSFSTLEIQRTEQGDSAMYLCASSSGKAYEQYFGPGTRLTVT.

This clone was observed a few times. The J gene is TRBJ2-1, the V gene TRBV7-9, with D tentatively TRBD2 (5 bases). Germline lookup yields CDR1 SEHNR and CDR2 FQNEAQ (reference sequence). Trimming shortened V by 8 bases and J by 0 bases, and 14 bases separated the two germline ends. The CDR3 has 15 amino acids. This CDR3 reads CASRQPGSSYNEQFF. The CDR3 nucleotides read TGTGCCAGCCGGCAACCGGGGAGCTCCTACAATGAGCAGTTCTTC.

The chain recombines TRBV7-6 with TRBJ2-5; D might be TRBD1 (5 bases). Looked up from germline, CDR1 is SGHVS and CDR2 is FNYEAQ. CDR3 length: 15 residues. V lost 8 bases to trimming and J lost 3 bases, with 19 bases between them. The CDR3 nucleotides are TGTGCCAGCGGTCCTGGCAGAGTACAGGAAGAGACCCAGTACTTC. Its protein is CASGPGRVQEETQYF.

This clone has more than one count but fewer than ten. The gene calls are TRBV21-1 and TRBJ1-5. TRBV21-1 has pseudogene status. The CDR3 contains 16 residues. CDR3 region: CASSPRPSADCQPQHF. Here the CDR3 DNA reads TGTGCCAGCAGTCCGAGACCCAGCGCTGATTGTCAGCCCCAGCATTTT.

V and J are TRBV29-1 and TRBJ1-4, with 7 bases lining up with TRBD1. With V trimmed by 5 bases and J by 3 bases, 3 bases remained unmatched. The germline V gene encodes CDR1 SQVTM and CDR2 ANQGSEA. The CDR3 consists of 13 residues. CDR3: CSVQTGSNEKLFF. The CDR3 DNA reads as TGCAGCGTTCAGACAGGGTCTAATGAAAAACTGTTTTTT.

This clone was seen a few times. CDR3 nucleotides: TGCGCCAGCAGCTTCGGGACAGGGATTCCGGGGGAGCTGTTTTTT. Encoded protein: CASSFGTGIPGELFF. The rearrangement joins TRBV5-1 to TRBJ2-2; 9 positions agree with TRBD1. CDR3 length: 15 amino acids. The V and J ends lost 2 bases and 8 bases, in that order; junction bases with no gene match: 7. Germline CDR1 SGHRS, CDR2 YFSETQ.

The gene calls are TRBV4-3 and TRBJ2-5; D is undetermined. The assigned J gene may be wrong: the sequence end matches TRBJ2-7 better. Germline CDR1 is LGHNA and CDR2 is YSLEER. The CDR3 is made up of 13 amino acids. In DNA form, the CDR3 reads TGCGCCAGCAGCCAAGAGCCCCAATACGAGCAGTACTTC. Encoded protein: CASSQEPQYEQYF.

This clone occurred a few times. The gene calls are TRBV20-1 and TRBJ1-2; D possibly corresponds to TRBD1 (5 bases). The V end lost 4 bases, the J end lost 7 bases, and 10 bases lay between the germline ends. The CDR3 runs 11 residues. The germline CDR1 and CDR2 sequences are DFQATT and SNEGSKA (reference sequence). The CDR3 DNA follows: TGCAGTGCTATTGGGGGGGTTGGCTACACCTTC. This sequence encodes CSAIGGVGYTF.

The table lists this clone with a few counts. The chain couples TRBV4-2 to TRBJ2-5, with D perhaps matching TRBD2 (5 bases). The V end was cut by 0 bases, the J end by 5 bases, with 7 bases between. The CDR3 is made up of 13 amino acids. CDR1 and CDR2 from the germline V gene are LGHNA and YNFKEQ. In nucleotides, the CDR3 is TGTGCCAGCAGCCAAGATAGCGCGGAGACCCAGTACTTC. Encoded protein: CASSQDSAETQYF.